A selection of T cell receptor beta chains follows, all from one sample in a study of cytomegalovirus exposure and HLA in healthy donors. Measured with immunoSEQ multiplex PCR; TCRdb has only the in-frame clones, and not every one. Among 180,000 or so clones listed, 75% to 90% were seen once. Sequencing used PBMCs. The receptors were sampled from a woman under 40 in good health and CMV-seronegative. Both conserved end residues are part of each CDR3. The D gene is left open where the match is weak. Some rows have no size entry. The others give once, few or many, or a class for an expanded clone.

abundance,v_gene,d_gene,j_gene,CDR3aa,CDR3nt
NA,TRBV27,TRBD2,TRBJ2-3,CASSTGTSGSTDTQYF,TGTGCCAGCAGCACTGGGACTAGCGGGAGCACAGATACGCAGTATTTT
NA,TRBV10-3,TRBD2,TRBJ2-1,CAISRLAGVTNEQFF,TGTGCCATCAGTCGACTAGCGGGAGTAACTAATGAGCAGTTCTTC
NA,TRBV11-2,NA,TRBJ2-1,CASSVRSGLGYNEQFF,TGTGCCAGCAGCGTCCGAAGCGGGTTAGGCTACAATGAGCAGTTCTTC
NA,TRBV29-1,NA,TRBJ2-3,CSVEVGRGDTQYF,TGCAGCGTTGAAGTGGGGCGCGGAGATACGCAGTATTTT
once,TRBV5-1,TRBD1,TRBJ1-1,CASSFSDRAGAEAFF,TGCGCCAGCAGCTTCTCGGACAGGGCGGGGGCTGAAGCTTTCTTT
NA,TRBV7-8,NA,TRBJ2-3,CASSLETRTFTDTQYF,TGTGCCAGCAGCTTAGAGACACGCACATTCACAGATACGCAGTATTTT
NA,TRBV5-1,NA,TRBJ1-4,CASRSSGDTNEKLFF,TGCGCCAGCAGATCATCCGGGGATACTAATGAAAAACTGTTTTTT
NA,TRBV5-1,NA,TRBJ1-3,CASSLAGRVSGNTIYF,TGCGCCAGCAGCTTGGCAGGCCGAGTCTCTGGAAACACCATATATTTT
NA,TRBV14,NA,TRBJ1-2,CASSQDPATGYGYTF,TGTGCCAGCAGCCAAGATCCAGCGACAGGCTATGGCTACACCTTC
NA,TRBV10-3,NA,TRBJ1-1,CAARGSTEAFF,TGTGCCGCAAGGGGTTCCACTGAAGCTTTCTTT
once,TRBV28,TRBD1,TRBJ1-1,CASSAIWTGTEAFF,TGTGCCAGCAGTGCCATATGGACAGGCACTGAAGCTTTCTTT
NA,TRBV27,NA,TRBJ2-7,CASSTLRSGPGEQYF,TGTGCCAGCAGTACCCTACGGAGCGGACCGGGCGAGCAGTACTTC
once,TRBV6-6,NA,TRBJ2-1,CASSASGGEQFF,TGTGCCAGCAGCGCGTCCGGGGGTGAGCAGTTCTTC
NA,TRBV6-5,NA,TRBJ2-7,CASSYRRASLGEQYF,TGTGCCAGCAGTTACCGGAGGGCCTCACTCGGCGAGCAGTACTTC
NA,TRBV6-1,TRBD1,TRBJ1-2,CASSLGTGSYTF,TGTGCCAGCAGTCTAGGGACAGGGAGCTACACCTTC
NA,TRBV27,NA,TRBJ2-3,CASSFRGGTDTQYF,TGTGCCAGCAGTTTTCGGGGAGGCACAGATACGCAGTATTTT
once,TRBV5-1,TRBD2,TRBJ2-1,CASSLGLAVSYNEQFF,TGCGCCAGCAGCTTGGGACTAGCGGTCTCCTACAATGAGCAGTTCTTC
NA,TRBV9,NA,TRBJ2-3,CASSVAHWRADTQYF,TGTGCCAGCAGCGTAGCCCATTGGAGGGCAGATACGCAGTATTTT
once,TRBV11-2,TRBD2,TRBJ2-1,CASEIAPGTSGRYEQFF,TGTGCCAGTGAAATTGCCCCCGGGACTAGCGGGAGGTATGAGCAGTTCTTC
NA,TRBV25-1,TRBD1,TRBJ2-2,CASRDDRGPGELFF,TGTGCCAGCAGGGACGACAGGGGACCCGGGGAGCTGTTTTTT
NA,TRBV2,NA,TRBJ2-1,CASSERSYYNEQFF,TGTGCCAGCAGTGAACGCTCCTACTACAATGAGCAGTTCTTC
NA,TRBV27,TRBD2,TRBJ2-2,CASSLTGGGRELFF,TGTGCCAGCAGTTTAACCGGGGGGGGGCGCGAGCTGTTTTTT
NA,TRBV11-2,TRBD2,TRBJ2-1,CASSLDRLAGSGEQFF,TGTGCCAGCAGCTTAGATCGGCTAGCGGGAAGTGGTGAGCAGTTCTTC
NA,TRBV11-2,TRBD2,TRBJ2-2,CASSLGPTSGNTGELFF,TGTGCCAGCAGTTTGGGACCGACTAGCGGGAACACCGGGGAGCTGTTTTTT
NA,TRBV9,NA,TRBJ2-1,CASSVLPSDYNEQFF,TGTGCCAGCAGCGTATTGCCTAGCGACTACAATGAGCAGTTCTTC
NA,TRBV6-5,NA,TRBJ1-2,CASSYPREPRHGYTF,TGTGCCAGCAGTTACCCCCGGGAACCTAGGCATGGCTACACCTTC
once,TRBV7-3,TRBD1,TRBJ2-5,CASAKGAQETQYF,TGTGCCAGCGCCAAGGGGGCCCAAGAGACCCAGTACTTC
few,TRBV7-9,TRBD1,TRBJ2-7,CASSSGTGGYEQYF,TGTGCCAGCAGCTCCGGGACAGGGGGCTACGAGCAGTACTTC
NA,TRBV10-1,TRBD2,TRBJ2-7,CASSERLAGDYEQYF,TGCGCCAGCAGTGAAAGGCTAGCGGGGGACTACGAGCAGTACTTC
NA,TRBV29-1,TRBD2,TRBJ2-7,CSARVGGRSYEQYF,TGCAGCGCCCGGGTGGGAGGGCGGTCCTACGAGCAGTACTTC
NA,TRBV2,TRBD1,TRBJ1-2,CASSGRGQFYGYTF,TGTGCCAGCAGCGGCAGGGGGCAATTCTATGGCTACACCTTC
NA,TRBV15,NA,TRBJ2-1,CATSRVQGSEQFF,TGTGCCACCAGCAGAGTACAGGGCAGCGAGCAGTTCTTC
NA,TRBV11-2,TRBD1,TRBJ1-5,CASSIDRGQPQHF,TGTGCCAGCAGCATAGACAGGGGGCAGCCCCAGCATTTT
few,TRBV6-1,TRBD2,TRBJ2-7,CASHTSGLSYEQYF,TGTGCCAGCCATACTAGCGGGCTTTCCTACGAGCAGTACTTC
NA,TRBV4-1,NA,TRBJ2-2,CASSLEVAGELFF,TGCGCCAGCAGCCTGGAGGTGGCCGGGGAGCTGTTTTTT
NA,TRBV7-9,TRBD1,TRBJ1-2,CASSFGQGDGYTF,TGTGCCAGCAGCTTTGGACAGGGGGACGGCTACACCTTC
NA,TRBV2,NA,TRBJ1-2,CASRGLNYGYTF,TGTGCCAGCAGGGGCCTTAACTATGGCTACACCTTC
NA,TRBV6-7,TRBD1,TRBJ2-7,CASRTRTGPYEQYF,TGTGCCAGCAGAACGCGGACAGGGCCCTACGAGCAGTACTTC
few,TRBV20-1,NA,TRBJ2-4,CSATGGSIQYF,TGCAGTGCGACAGGAGGTAGCATTCAGTACTTC
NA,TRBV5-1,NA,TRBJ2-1,CASSLADQGRKNEQFF,TGCGCCAGCAGCTTGGCCGACCAGGGGAGAAAGAATGAGCAGTTCTTC
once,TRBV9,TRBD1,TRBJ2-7,CASSQNRGMYEQYF,TGTGCCAGCAGCCAGAACAGGGGGATGTACGAGCAGTACTTC
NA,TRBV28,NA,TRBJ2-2,CASSPGSVSAGELFF,TGTGCCAGCAGTCCCGGTAGCGTGAGCGCCGGGGAGCTGTTTTTT
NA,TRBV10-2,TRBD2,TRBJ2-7,CASEPGLAGMGGYEQYF,TGCGCCAGCGAACCGGGACTAGCGGGGATGGGGGGGTACGAGCAGTACTTC
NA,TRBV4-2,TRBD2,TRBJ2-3,CASSQAGLGSTDTQYF,TGTGCCAGCAGCCAAGCGGGACTAGGAAGCACAGATACGCAGTATTTT
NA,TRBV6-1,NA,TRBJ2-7,CATLKASESYEQYF,TGTGCCACCTTAAAGGCTAGCGAATCCTACGAGCAGTACTTC
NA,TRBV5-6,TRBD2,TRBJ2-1,CASRPGTSQYNEQFF,TGTGCCAGCAGACCCGGGACTAGCCAATACAATGAGCAGTTCTTC
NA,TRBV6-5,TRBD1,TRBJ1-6,CASSLRTGGDSPLHF,TGTGCCAGCAGTCTAAGGACAGGGGGGGACTCACCCCTCCACTTT
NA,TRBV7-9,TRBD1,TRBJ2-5,CASSLGRGQETQYF,TGTGCCAGCAGCTTAGGCAGGGGGCAAGAGACCCAGTACTTC
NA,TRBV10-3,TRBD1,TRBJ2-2,CAISPSPGQGAGELFF,TGTGCCATCAGCCCAAGCCCGGGACAGGGGGCCGGGGAGCTGTTTTTT
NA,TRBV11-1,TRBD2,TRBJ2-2,CASSSLAGGMNTGELFF,TGTGCCAGCAGCTCCTTAGCGGGAGGGATGAACACCGGGGAGCTGTTTTTT
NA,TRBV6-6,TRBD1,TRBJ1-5,CASRDRVNQPQHF,TGTGCCAGCAGAGACAGGGTCAATCAGCCCCAGCATTTT
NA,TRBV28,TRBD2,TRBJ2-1,CASSRAGTSGSYNEQFF,TGTGCCAGCAGTAGAGCCGGGACTAGCGGGAGTTACAATGAGCAGTTCTTC
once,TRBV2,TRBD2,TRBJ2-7,CASRAGLANEQYF,TGTGCCAGCAGGGCGGGACTAGCGAACGAGCAGTACTTC
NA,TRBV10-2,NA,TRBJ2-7,CASRGRTDPGEQYF,TGCGCCAGTAGAGGTCGGACAGACCCGGGGGAGCAGTACTTC
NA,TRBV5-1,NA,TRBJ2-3,CASSRGPSGHTDTQYF,TGCGCCAGCAGCCGGGGGCCTAGCGGACACACAGATACGCAGTATTTT
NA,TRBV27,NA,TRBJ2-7,CASSSLIRYEQYF,TGTGCCAGCAGCTCACTTATACGCTACGAGCAGTACTTC
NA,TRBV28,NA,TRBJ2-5,CASGRDGARGETQYF,TGTGCCAGCGGGCGGGACGGGGCGAGAGGAGAGACCCAGTACTTC
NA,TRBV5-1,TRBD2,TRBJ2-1,CASSSIAGGPHNEQFF,TGCGCCAGCAGCTCCATAGCGGGAGGGCCCCACAATGAGCAGTTCTTC
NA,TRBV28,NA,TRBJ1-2,CASSLGPEEAGYTF,TGTGCCAGCAGTTTAGGCCCTGAAGAGGCGGGCTACACCTTC